What follows are 10 T cell receptor beta chains derived from one specimen sequenced in a study of blood T cell repertoires in COVID-19. This table comes from immunoSEQ multiplex PCR, and its TCRdb copy is limited to in-frame clones, with some not included. Among tens of thousands of clones listed, 80% to 90% were seen once. The sample consisted of peripheral blood. The receptor set was obtained from a man in his 70s with acute or convalescent COVID-19.

This chain uses TRBV4-1 with TRBJ1-4; D is perhaps TRBD1 (5 bases). Germline CDR1 and CDR2: MGHRA and YSYEKL. This CDR3 is 15 amino acids long. Trimming removed 2 bases from V and 11 bases from J, with 18 bases in between. The CDR3 DNA reads as TGCGCCAGCAGCCAAAGACAGAACGCACTCGATAAACTGTTTTTT. Translated: CASSQRQNALDKLFF.

This clone has only one observation. This chain uses TRBV6-6 with TRBJ1-5; 10 positions match TRBD1. Germline V gene sequence: CDR1 MNHNY, CDR2 SVGAGI (reference sequence). This CDR3 has 14 residues. The V segment lost 4 bases and the J segment 5 bases; nucleotides outside the gene matches: 2. The CDR3 protein is CASSWDRGHQPQHF. CDR3 in DNA: TGTGCCAGCAGTTGGGACAGGGGACATCAGCCCCAGCATTTT.

The gene calls are TRBV4-3 and TRBJ1-5; D call uncertain. The CDR3 runs to 17 residues. V lost 0 bases, J lost 0 bases, and 12 bases lay in between. Germline V lookup: CDR1 LGHNA, CDR2 YSLEER. CDR3 DNA sequence: TGCGCCAGCAGCCAAGAATGGCAGGAGGATAGCAATCAGCCCCAGCATTTT. This gives the protein CASSQEWQEDSNQPQHF.

This rearrangement joins TRBV11-3 to TRBJ2-3, with D possibly matching TRBD2 (6 bases). The germline gives CDR1 SGHNT, CDR2 YENEEA. V lost 5 bases to trimming and J lost 1 base, with 16 bases between them. The CDR3 is 16 residues long. This CDR3 reads CASSPYLSGGTDTQYF. CDR3 coding DNA: TGTGCCAGCAGCCCCTATTTGTCGGGGGGCACAGATACGCAGTATTTT.

The chain recombines TRBV18 with TRBJ2-5; 10 bases are shared with TRBD1. J lost 5 bases, V lost 3 bases, and 3 bases had no gene match. CDR1 is KGHSH and CDR2 is LQKENI in the germline V gene. The CDR3 is 14 amino acids. CDR3 residues: CASSPGTGEETQYF. As DNA, the CDR3 is TGTGCCAGCTCACCTGGGACAGGGGAGGAGACCCAGTACTTC. The variable domain in full, with the rest retrieved from reference TRBV18 and TRBJ2-5, is NAGVMQNPRHLVRRRGQEARLRCSPMKGHSHVYWYRQLPEEGLKFMVYLQKENIIDESGMPKERFSAEFPKEGPSILRIQQVVRGDSAAYFCASSPGTGEETQYFGPGTRLLVL.

The table lists this clone with a count of one. J is TRBJ1-2 and V is TRBV5-5; 7 bases fit TRBD1. Trimming took 4 bases from V and 3 from J; bases not matched to a gene: 6. The CDR3 is made up of 14 amino acids. Per germline, CDR1 SGHKS and CDR2 YYEKEE (reference sequence). The CDR3, as DNA: TGTGCCAGCAGCACCTTAACAGGGGACTATGGCTACACCTTC. It codes for CASSTLTGDYGYTF. Drawing the rest from reference TRBV5-5 and TRBJ1-2, the complete variable domain is DAGVTQSPTHLIKTRGQQVTLRCSPISGHKSVSWYQQVLGQGPQFIFQYYEKEERGRGNFPDRFSARQFPNYSSELNVNALLLGDSALYLCASSTLTGDYGYTFGSGTRLTVV.

V is TRBV5-1 and J is TRBJ1-1, with 9 bases lining up with TRBD1. The CDR3 spans 14 residues. J lost 0 bases, V lost 6 bases, and 3 bases had no gene match. Germline CDR1 and CDR2: SGHRS and YFSETQ. The CDR3 spells CASTRQGVNTEAFF. CDR3 DNA sequence: TGCGCCAGCACGAGACAGGGGGTGAACACTGAAGCTTTCTTT.

The count of this clone is one. As DNA, the CDR3 is TGTGCCAGCAGAGGCCGGACAGAGGTGGTATACAATGAGCAGTTCTTC. Translation gives CASRGRTEVVYNEQFF. The V gene is TRBV2, the J gene TRBJ2-1; tentative D call: TRBD1 (6 bases). The V end was cut by 6 bases, the J end by 4 bases, with 19 bases between. Per the germline V gene, CDR1 is SNHLY and CDR2 is FYNNEI. The CDR3 is 16 amino acids.

In its sample, this clone was seen a few times. V usage is TRBV7-9 and J usage is TRBJ2-2; D remains ambiguous. With 2 bases removed from V and 0 bases from J, the gap between germline ends came to 4 bases. CDR3 length: 14 amino acids. Germline assignment: CDR1 SEHNR and CDR2 FQNEAQ (reference sequence). The CDR3 is CASSLRANTGELFF. For the CDR3, the DNA is TGTGCCAGCAGCTTACGCGCGAACACCGGGGAGCTGTTTTTT. Complete variable domain (other parts from reference TRBV7-9 and TRBJ2-2): DTGVSQNPRHKITKRGQNVTFRCDPISEHNRLYWYRQTLGQGPEFLTYFQNEAQLEKSRLLSDRFSAERPKGSFSTLEIQRTEQGDSAMYLCASSLRANTGELFFGEGSRLTVL.

The chain joins TRBV25-1 to TRBJ1-1, with 7 positions matching TRBD1. Germline assignment: CDR1 MGHDK and CDR2 SYGVNS. The CDR3 consists of 12 residues. The V and J ends lost 8 bases and 5 bases, in that order; junction bases with no gene match: 5. As DNA, the CDR3 is TGTGCCAGCTTATCAGGGGGGACTGAAGCTTTCTTT. Protein sequence: CASLSGGTEAFF.